This T cell receptor beta chain was sequenced in a study of blood T cell repertoires in COVID-19. Study as a whole: The United States, Italy and Spain were the sources of the acute and convalescent COVID-19 samples.

This clone was found many times. The method was immunoSEQ multiplex PCR; TCRdb's version includes in-frame clones alone and lacks a portion of them. This sample has fewer than 250,000 clones; over 70% occur once, and the top ten carry around 3.6%. Source material: PBMCs or T cells enriched from blood (not recorded which). The receptor comes from a woman in her 30s who had been exposed to COVID-19.

The CDR3 spells CASSVDRSYEQYF. Here the CDR3 DNA reads TGTGCCAGCAGCGTCGACAGGTCCTACGAGCAGTACTTC. The genes are TRBV5-4 and TRBJ2-7; perhaps TRBD1 as D (6 bases). Germline V gives CDR1 SGHNT, CDR2 YYREEE (reference sequence). The CDR3 spans 13 residues. With 4 bases removed from V and 1 base from J, the gap between germline ends came to 9 bases. Looking up the rest from reference TRBV5-4 and TRBJ2-7 gives the full variable domain: ETGVTQSPTHLIKTRGQQVTLRCSSQSGHNTVSWYQQALGQGPQFIFQYYREEENGRGNFPPRFSGLQFPNYSSELNVNALELDDSALYLCASSVDRSYEQYFGPGTRLTVT.